What follows is one TCR beta chain and its context. Its cognate antigen has yet to be identified. Per-base qualities were not stored, and no clone one base away is much larger. This entry comes from a study of T cells after yellow fever vaccination (dated by TCRdb to between 2018 and 2021). Notes on the research overall: The SMART-Seq v4 Ultra Low Input RNA kit was used to prepare libraries from fractions with low cell numbers. To follow T-cell clones before and after both primary and booster YFV17D yellow fever vaccination, bulk TCR alpha and beta repertoires underwent longitudinal sequencing. Two healthy male donors, one aged 18 to 30 and one aged 30 to 40 years, were included in the cohort. Bulk PBMC replicates and cell subsets were isolated from blood drawn at multiple timepoints before and after both primary and secondary immunization. General findings and caveats noted by the study authors: Compared with the primary T-cell response, the secondary T-cell response was weaker but faster, peaking on day 5 rather than day 15. Most clones expanded after primary vaccination were re-detected after the booster (almost 97% of CD4 and roughly 85% of CD8), suggesting broad memory maintenance. A small share of clonotypes was detected in both CD4 and CD8 compartments, with the overlap likely arising from convergent recombination. Only a couple of donors were included in the study, so the extent to which the findings can be generalized is limited. Computational filtering was needed because FACS-sorted repertoires could contain abundant contaminating clonotypes from the bulk population.

A distance of 12 bases separates the germline ends of V and J, which lose 0 bases and 1 base respectively. Sequences SGHRS (CDR1) and YFSETQ (CDR2) are obtained from the germline V gene. From its cysteine to its phenylalanine, the CDR3 spans 16 amino acids. The read is trimmed to its CDR3 DNA, 48 bases read in frame from base 1. Sample treatment or condition, as interpreted from the label and publication: live attenuated yellow fever vaccine strain. Two biological replicates of bulk PBMCs were collected at each blood-draw timepoint. A standard Ficoll-Paque protocol was used to isolate PBMCs from peripheral blood. RNA was extracted with TriZol from bulk PBMCs, CD4 and CD8 fractions, and dextramer-positive and dextramer-negative fractions. Synthesis of TCR cDNA relied on 5'RACE template switching, a step that introduced a universal primer site along with unique molecular identifiers. Priming for cDNA synthesis came from both the TCR alpha and TCR beta constant segments. Libraries were amplified in two PCR steps, with sample barcodes and sequencing adapters added in the second step. Sequencing of the libraries was done on either Illumina HiSeq 2500 (2x100 bp) or NovaSeq (2x150 bp). Per the original workflow: Demultiplexing of reads and collapsing into UMI consensus sequences were performed with MIGEC, and V(D)J alignment was carried out with MiXCR. Vaccine-responding clonotypes were identified with edgeR using replicate PBMC samples, with FDR below 0.01 and a log2 fold change above 5 up to day 15 being required. Bulk clonotypes were assigned CD4 or CD8 identity according to which sequenced CD4 or CD8 repertoire held them at higher abundance. The raw public reads went through TCRdb reprocessing: fastp at Q25, MiXCR clone calling, in-frame beta chains kept. Every distinct CDR3 protein forms one entry, paired with its most common genes and DNA. The V and J calls, along with clone size, are taken from TCRdb and not from the paper's own processing. This sample lists around 400,000 distinct CDR3 sequences; approximately 10% were detected once. The ten largest account for roughly 18% of the sample.

The sample here was PBMCs, taken on the day of the first yellow fever vaccination. The rearranged segments are TRBV5-1 and TRBJ2-3; the D gene remains uncertain. The TCR comes from a young man who received the YFV17D yellow fever vaccine. DNA sequence: TGCGCCAGCAGCTTGGAGGGCGGAGAAGGCACAGATACGCAGTATTTT. Translation gives CASSLEGGEGTDTQYF. Here the CDR3 is joined to the reference TRBV5-1 and TRBJ2-3 genes, and the full variable domain is: KAGVTQTPRYLIKTRGQQVTLSCSPISGHRSVSWYQQTPGQGLQFLFEYFSETQRNKGNFPGRFSGRQFSNSRSEMNVSTLELGDSALYLCASSLEGGEGTDTQYFGPGTRLTVL.